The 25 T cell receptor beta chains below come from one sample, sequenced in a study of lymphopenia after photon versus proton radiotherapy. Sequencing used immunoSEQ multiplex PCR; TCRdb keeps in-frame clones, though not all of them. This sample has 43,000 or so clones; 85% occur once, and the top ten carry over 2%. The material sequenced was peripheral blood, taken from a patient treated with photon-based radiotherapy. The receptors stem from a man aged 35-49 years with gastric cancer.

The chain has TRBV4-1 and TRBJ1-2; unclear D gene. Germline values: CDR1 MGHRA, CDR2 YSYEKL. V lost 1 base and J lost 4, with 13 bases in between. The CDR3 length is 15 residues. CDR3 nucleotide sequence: TGCGCCAGCAGCCAAGTCCTCCTCGCGGGCTATGGCTACACCTTC. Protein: CASSQVLLAGYGYTF.

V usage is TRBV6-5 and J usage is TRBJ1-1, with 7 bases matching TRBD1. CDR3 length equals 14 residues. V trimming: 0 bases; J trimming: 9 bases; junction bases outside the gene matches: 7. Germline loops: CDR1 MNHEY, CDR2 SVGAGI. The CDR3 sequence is CASSYSIGTEKAFF. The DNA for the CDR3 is TGTGCCAGCAGTTACTCGATTGGGACAGAAAAAGCTTTCTTT.

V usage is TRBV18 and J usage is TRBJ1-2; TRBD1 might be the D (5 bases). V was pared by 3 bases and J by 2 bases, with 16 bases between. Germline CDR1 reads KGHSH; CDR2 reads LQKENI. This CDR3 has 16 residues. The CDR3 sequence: CASSPVAGGGNYGYTF. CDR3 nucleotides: TGTGCCAGCTCACCGGTAGCAGGCGGGGGGAACTATGGCTACACCTTC.

Here the CDR3 DNA reads TGTGCCAGCTCAAGTATCACAGGCCAGCATGGCTACACCTTC. It yields the protein CASSSITGQHGYTF. The chain uses TRBV18 and TRBJ1-2, with D tentatively TRBD1 (5 bases). Germline CDR1 KGHSH, CDR2 LQKENI. The CDR3 runs to 14 residues. Trimming pared 5 bases from V and 6 bases from J, leaving 16 bases between.

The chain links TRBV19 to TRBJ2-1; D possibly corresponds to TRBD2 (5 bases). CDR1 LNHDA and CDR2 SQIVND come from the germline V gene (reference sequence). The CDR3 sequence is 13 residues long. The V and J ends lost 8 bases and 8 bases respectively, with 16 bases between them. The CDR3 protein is CASGWRRSDEQFF. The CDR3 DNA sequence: TGTGCCAGTGGGTGGCGGAGGTCCGATGAGCAGTTCTTC.

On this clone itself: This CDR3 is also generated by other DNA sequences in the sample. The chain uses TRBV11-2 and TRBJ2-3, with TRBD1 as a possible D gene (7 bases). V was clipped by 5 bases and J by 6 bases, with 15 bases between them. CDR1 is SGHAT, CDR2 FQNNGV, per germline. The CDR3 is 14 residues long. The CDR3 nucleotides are TGTGCCAGCAGCCCGAGCCCAGGGGGGGATACGCAGTATTTT. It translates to CASSPSPGGDTQYF.

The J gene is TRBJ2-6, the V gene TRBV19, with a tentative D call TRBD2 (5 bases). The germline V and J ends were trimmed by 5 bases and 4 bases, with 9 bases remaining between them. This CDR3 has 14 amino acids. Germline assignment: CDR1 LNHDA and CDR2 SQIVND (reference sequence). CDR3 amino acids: CASSPGSGANVLTF. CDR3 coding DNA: TGTGCCAGTAGTCCGGGGTCAGGGGCCAACGTCCTGACTTTC.

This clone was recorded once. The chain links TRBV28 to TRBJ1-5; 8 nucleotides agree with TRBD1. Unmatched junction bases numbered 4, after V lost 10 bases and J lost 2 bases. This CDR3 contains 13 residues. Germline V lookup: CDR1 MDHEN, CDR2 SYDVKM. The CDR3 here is CAIQGAGNQPQHF. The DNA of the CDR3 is TGTGCCATCCAGGGGGCCGGCAATCAGCCCCAGCATTTT.

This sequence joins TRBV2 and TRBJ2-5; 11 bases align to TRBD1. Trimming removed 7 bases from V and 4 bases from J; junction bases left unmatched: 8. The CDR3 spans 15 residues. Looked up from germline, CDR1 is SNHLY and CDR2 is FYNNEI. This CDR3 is CASILGQGAGETQYF. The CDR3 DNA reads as TGTGCCAGCATCCTCGGACAGGGGGCTGGAGAGACCCAGTACTTC.

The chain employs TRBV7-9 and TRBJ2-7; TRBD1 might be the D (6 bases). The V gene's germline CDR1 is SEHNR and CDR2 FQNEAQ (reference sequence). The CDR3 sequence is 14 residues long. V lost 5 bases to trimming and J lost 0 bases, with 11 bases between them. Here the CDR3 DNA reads TGTGCCAGCAGCACGGGACAAAGCTCCTACGAGCAGTACTTC. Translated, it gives CASSTGQSSYEQYF. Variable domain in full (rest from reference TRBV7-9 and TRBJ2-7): DTGVSQNPRHKITKRGQNVTFRCDPISEHNRLYWYRQTLGQGPEFLTYFQNEAQLEKSRLLSDRFSAERPKGSFSTLEIQRTEQGDSAMYLCASSTGQSSYEQYFGPGTRLTVT.

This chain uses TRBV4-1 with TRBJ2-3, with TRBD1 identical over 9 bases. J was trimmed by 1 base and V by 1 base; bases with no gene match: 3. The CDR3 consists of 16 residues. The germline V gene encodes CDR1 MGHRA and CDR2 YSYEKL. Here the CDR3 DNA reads TGCGCCAGCAGCCAAGCGAACAGGGGGCGCACAGATACGCAGTATTTT. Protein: CASSQANRGRTDTQYF.

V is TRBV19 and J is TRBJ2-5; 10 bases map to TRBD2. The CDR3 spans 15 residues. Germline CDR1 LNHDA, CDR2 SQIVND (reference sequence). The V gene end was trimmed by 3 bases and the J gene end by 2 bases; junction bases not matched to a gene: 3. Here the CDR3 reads CASSIYSGGQETQYF. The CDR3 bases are TGTGCCAGTAGTATCTATAGCGGGGGGCAAGAGACCCAGTACTTC.

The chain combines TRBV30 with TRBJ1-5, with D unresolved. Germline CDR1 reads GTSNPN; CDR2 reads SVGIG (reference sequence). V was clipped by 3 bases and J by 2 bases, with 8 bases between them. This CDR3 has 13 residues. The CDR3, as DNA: TGTGCCTGGAGCCCAAACGGCAATCAGCCCCAGCATTTT. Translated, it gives CAWSPNGNQPQHF.

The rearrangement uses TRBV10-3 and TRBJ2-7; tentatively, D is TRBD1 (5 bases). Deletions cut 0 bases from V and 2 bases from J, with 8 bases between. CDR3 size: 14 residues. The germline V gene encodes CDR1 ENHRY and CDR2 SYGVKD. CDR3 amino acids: CAISESQGPYEQYF. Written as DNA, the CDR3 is TGTGCCATCAGTGAGTCGCAGGGTCCCTACGAGCAGTACTTC.

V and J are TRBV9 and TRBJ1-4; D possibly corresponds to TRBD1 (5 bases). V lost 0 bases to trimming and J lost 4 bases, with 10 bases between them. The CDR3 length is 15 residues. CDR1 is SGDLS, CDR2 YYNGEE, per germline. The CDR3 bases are TGTGCCAGCAGCGTAGGGACAAGGGGTAATGAAAAACTGTTTTTT. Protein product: CASSVGTRGNEKLFF.

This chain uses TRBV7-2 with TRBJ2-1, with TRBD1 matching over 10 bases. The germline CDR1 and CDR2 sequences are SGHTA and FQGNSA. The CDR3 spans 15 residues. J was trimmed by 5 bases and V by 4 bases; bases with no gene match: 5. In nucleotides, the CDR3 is TGTGCCAGCAGCTACGACAGGGGGCTGGACAATGAGCAGTTCTTC. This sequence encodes CASSYDRGLDNEQFF.

CDR3 DNA: TGTGCCAGCAGTAGGTCTAGCGGGGGGGCAGATACGCAGTATTTT. Its protein product is CASSRSSGGADTQYF. This sequence joins TRBV2 and TRBJ2-3; 12 nucleotides align to TRBD2. Germline trimming cut 5 bases from V and 4 bases from J; bases unmatched to any gene: 4. The germline V gene has CDR1 SNHLY and CDR2 FYNNEI. This CDR3 is 15 amino acids long.

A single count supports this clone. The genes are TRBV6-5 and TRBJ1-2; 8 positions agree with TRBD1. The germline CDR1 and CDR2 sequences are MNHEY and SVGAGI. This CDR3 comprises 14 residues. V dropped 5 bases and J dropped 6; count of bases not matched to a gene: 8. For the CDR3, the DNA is TGTGCCAGCAGTACGGGACAGGTTTCAGATGGCTACACCTTC. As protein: CASSTGQVSDGYTF.

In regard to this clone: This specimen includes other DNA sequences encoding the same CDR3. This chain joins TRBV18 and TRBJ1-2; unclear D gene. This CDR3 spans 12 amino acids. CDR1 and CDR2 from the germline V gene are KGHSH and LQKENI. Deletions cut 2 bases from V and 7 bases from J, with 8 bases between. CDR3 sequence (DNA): TGTGCCAGCTCACCAGGGGTTGTTGGCTACACCTTC. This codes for CASSPGVVGYTF.

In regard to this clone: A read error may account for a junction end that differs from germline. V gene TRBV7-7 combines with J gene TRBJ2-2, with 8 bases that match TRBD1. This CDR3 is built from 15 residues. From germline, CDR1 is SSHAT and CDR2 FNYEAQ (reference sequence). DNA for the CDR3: TGTGCTAGCAGCACGGGGACAGGTTCGACCGGGGAGCTGTTTTTT. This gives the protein CASSTGTGSTGELFF.

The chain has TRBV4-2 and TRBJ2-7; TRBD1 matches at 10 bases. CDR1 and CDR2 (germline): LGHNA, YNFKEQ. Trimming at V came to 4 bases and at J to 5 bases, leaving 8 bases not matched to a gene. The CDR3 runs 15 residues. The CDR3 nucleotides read TGTGCCAGCAGCCGGGGGGGGACAGGGGAAAACGAGCAGTACTTC. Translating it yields CASSRGGTGENEQYF.

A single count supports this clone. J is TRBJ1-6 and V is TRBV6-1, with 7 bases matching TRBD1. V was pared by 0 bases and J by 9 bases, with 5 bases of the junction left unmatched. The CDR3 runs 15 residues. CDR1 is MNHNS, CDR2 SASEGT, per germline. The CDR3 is CASSEARQGGSPLHF. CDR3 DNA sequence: TGTGCCAGCAGTGAAGCGCGACAGGGAGGTTCACCCCTCCACTTT.

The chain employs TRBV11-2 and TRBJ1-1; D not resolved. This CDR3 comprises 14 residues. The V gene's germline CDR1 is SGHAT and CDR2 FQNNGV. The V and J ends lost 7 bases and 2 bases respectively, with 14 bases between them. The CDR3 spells CASNRAGKNTEAFF. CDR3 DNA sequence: TGTGCCAGCAACCGAGCTGGAAAAAACACTGAAGCTTTCTTT.

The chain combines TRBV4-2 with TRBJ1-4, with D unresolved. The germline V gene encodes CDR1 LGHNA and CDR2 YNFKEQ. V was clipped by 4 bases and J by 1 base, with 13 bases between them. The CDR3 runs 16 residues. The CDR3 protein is CASSLQQQLTNEKLFF. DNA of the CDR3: TGTGCCAGCAGCCTTCAGCAGCAGCTAACTAATGAAAAACTGTTTTTT.

This CDR3 reads CASSILGRHSGNTIYF. The CDR3 DNA is TGTGCCAGTAGTATTTTGGGGCGGCACTCTGGAAACACCATATATTTT. The V gene is TRBV19, the J gene TRBJ1-3, with D perhaps matching TRBD1 (5 bases). Between the trimmed V and J ends, which lost 3 bases and 0 bases, there was a span of 12 bases. Germline V gives CDR1 LNHDA, CDR2 SQIVND (reference sequence). CDR3 size: 16 residues.